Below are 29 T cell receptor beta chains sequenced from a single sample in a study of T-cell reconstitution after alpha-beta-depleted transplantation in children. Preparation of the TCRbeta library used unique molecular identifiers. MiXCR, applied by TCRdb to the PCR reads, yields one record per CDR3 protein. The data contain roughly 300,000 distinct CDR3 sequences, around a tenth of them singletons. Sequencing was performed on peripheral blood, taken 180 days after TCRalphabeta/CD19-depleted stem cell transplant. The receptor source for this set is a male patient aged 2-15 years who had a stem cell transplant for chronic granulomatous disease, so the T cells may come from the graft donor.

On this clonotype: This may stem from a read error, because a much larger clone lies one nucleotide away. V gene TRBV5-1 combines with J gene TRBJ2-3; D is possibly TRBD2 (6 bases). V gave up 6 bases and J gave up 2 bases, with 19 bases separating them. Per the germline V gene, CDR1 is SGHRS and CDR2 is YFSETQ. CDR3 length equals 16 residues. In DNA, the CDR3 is TGCGCCAGCATCCTGACGGGACTTACGATCACAGATACGCAGTATTTT. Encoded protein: CASILTGLTITDTQYF.

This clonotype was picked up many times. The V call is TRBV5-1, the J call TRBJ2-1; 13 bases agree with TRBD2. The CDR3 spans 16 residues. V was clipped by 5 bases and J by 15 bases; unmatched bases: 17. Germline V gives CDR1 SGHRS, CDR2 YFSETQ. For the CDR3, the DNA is TGCGCCAGCAGATCAACAATTTCTACTAGCGGGGGGGAGGGGTTCTTC. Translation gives CASRSTISTSGGEGFF.

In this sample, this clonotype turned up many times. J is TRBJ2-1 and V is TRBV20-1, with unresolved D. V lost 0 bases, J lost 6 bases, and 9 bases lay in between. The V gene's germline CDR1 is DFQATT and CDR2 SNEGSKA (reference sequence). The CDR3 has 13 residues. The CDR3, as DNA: TGCAGTGCTAGAGACCCCCCATCCAATGAGCAGTTCTTC. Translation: CSARDPPSNEQFF.

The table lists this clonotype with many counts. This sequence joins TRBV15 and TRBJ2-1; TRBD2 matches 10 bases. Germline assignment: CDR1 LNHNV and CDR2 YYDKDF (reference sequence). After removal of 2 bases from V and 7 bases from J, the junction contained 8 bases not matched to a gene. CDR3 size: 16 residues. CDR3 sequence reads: CATSRKGYSGGNEQFF. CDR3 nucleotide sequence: TGTGCCACCAGCAGAAAGGGATATAGCGGGGGGAATGAGCAGTTCTTC.

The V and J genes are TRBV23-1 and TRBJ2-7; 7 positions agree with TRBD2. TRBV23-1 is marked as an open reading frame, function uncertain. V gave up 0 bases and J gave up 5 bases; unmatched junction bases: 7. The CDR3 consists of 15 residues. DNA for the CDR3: TGCGCCAGCAGTCAATCGAGGGAGGGTGGAGACGAGCAGTACTTC. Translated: CASSQSREGGDEQYF.

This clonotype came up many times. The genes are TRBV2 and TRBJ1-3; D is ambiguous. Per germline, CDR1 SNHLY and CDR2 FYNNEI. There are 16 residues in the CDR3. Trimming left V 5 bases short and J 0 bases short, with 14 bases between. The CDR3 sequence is CASSQNHLVSGNTIYF. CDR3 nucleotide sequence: TGTGCCAGCAGTCAAAACCACCTCGTCTCTGGAAACACCATATATTTT.

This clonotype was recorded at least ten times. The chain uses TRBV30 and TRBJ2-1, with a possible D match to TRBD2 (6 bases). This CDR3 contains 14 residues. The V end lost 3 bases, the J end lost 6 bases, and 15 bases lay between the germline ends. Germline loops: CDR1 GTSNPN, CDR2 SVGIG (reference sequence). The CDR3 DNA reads TGTGCCTGGAGCTTGCTAGCGTCTAGCAATGAGCAGTTCTTC. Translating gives CAWSLLASSNEQFF. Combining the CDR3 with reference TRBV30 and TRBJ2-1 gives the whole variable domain SQTIHQWPATLVQPVGSPLSLECTVEGTSNPNLYWYRQAAGRGLQLLFYSVGIGQISSEVPQNLSASRPQDRQFILSSKKLLLSDSGFYLCAWSLLASSNEQFFGPGTRLTVL.

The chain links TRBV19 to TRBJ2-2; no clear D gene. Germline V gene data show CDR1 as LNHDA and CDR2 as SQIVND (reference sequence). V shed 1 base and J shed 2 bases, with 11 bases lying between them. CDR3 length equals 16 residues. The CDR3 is CASSIGRRINTGELFF. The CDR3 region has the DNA TGTGCCAGTAGTATAGGTCGGCGAATTAACACCGGGGAGCTGTTTTTT.

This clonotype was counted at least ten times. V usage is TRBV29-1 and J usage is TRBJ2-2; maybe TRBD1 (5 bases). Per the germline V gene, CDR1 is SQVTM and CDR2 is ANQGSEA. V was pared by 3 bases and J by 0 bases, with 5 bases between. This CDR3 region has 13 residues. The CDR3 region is CSVDRANTGELFF. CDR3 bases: TGCAGCGTTGACAGGGCGAACACCGGGGAGCTGTTTTTT.

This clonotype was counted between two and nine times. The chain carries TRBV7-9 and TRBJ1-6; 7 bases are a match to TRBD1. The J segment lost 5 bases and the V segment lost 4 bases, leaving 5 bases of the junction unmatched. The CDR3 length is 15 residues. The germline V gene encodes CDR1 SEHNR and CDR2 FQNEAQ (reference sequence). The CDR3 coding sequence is TGTGCCAGCAGCTCGGTCAGGGGGGATAATTCACCCCTCCACTTT. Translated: CASSSVRGDNSPLHF.

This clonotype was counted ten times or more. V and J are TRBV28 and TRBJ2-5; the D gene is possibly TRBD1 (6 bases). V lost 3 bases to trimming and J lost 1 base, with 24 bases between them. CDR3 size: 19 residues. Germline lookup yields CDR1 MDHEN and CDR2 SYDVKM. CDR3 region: CASSLFWTVGERGQETQYF. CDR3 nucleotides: TGTGCCAGCAGTTTGTTTTGGACAGTGGGCGAGAGGGGCCAAGAGACCCAGTACTTC.

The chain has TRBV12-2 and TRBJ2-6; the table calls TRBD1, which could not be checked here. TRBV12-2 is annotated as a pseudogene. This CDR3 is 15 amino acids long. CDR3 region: CASRWRTCGANVLTF. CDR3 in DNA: TGTGCAAGTCGCTGGAGGACATGTGGGGCCAACGTCCTGACTTTC.

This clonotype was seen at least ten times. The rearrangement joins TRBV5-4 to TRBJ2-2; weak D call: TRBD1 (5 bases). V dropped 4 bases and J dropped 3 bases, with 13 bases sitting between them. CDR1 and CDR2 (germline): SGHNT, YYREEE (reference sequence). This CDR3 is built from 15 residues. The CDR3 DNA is TGTGCCAGCAGCGCCTTAGGGGAATACACCGGGGAGCTGTTTTTT. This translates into CASSALGEYTGELFF.

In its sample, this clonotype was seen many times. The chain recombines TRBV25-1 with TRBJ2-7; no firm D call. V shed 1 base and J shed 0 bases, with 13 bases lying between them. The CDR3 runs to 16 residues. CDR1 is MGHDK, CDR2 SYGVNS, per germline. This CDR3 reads CASSELTGLSSYEQYF. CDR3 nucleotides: TGTGCCAGCAGTGAATTGACGGGCCTAAGCTCCTACGAGCAGTACTTC.

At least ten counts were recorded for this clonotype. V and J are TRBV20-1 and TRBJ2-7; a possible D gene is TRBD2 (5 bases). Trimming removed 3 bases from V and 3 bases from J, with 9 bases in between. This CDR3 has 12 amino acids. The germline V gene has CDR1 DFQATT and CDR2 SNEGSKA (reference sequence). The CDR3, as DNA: TGCAGTGCTAGGGAGGAAGACTACGAGCAGTACTTC. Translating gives CSAREEDYEQYF.

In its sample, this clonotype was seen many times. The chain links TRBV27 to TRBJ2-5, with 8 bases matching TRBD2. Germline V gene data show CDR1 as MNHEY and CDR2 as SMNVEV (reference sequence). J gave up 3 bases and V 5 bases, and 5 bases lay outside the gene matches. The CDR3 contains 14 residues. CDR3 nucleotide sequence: TGTGCCAGCAGTCTCGGGGGGGCTGAAGAGACCCAGTACTTC. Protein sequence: CASSLGGAEETQYF.

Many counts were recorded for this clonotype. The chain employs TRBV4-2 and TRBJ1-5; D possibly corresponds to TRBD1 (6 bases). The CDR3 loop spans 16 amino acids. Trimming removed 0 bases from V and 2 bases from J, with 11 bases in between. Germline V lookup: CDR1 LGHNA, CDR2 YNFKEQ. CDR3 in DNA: TGTGCCAGCAGCCAAGACAGGGGCGGGGGCAATCAGCCCCAGCATTTT. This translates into CASSQDRGGGNQPQHF.

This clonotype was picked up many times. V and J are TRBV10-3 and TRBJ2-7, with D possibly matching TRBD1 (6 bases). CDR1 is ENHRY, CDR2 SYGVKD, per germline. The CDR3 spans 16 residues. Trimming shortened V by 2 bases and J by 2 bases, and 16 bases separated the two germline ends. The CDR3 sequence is CAISELMGTLTYEQYF. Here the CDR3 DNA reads TGTGCCATCAGTGAGCTGATGGGGACACTTACCTACGAGCAGTACTTC.

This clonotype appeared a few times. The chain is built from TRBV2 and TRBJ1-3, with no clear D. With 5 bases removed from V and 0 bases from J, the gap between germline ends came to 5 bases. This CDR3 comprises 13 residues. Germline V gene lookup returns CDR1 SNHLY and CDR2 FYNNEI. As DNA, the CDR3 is TGTGCCAGCAGTAGGAGCTCTGGAAACACCATATATTTT. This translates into CASSRSSGNTIYF.

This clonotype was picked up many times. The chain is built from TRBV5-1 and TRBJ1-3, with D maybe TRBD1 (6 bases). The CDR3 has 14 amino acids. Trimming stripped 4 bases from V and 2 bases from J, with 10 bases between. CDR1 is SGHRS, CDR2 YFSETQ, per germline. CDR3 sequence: CASSRGTTGNTIYF. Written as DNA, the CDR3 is TGCGCCAGCAGCAGGGGGACAACTGGAAACACCATATATTTT. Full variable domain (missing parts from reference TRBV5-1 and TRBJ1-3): KAGVTQTPRYLIKTRGQQVTLSCSPISGHRSVSWYQQTPGQGLQFLFEYFSETQRNKGNFPGRFSGRQFSNSRSEMNVSTLELGDSALYLCASSRGTTGNTIYFGEGSWLTVV.

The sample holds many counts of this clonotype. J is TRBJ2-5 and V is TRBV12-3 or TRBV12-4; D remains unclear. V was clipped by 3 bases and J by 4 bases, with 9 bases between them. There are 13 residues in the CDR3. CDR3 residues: CASSFALLETQYF. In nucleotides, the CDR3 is TGTGCCAGCAGTTTTGCGTTGTTAGAGACCCAGTACTTC.

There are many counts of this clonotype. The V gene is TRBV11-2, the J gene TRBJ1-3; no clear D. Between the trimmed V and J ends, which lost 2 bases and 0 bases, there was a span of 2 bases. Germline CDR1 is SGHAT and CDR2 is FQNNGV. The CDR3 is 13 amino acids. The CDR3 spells CASSLSSGNTIYF. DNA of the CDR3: TGTGCCAGCAGCTTATCCTCTGGAAACACCATATATTTT.

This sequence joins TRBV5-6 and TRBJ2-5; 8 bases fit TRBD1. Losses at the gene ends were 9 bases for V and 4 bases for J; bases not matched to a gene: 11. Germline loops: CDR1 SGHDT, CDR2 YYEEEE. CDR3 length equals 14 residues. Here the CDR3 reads CAMSPGDRRETQYF. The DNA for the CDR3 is TGTGCCATGAGCCCCGGGGACAGGAGAGAGACCCAGTACTTC.

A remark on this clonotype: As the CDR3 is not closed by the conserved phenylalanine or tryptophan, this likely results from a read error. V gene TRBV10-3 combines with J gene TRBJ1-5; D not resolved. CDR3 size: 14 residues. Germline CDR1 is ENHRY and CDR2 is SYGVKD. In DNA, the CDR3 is TGTGCCATCAGTGAAGGCAGGAGCAATCTGCCCCAGCATTCT. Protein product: CAISEGRSNLPQHS.

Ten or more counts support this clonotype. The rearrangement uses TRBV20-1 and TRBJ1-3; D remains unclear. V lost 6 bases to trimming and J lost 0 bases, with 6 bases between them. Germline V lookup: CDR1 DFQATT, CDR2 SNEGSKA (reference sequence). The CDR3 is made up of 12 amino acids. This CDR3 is CSAPYSGNTIYF. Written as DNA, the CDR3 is TGCAGTGCCCCCTACTCTGGAAACACCATATATTTT.

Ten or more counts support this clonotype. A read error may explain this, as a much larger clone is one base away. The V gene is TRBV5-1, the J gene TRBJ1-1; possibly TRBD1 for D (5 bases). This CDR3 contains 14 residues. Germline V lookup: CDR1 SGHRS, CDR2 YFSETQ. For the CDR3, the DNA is TGCGCCAGCACGGTGGGGGGTCGGGGCACTGAAACTTTCTTT. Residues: CASTVGGRGTETFF.

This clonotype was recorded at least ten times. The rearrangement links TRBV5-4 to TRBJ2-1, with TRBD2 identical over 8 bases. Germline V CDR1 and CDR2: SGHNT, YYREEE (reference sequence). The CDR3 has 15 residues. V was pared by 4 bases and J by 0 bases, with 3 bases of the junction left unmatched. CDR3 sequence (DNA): TGTGCCAGCAGCCGTAGCGGGACCTCCTACAATGAGCAGTTCTTC. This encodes CASSRSGTSYNEQFF.

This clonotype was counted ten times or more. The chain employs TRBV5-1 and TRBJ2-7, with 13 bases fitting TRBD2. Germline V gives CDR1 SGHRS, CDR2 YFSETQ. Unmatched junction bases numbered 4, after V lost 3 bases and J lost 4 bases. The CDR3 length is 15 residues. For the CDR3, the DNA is TGCGCCAGCAGCTACGGACTAGCGGGAGCGTACGAGCAGTACTTC. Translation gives CASSYGLAGAYEQYF.

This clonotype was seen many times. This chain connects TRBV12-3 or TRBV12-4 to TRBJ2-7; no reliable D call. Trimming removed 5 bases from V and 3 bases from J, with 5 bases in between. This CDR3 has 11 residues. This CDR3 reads CASSQYYEQYF. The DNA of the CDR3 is TGTGCCAGCAGTCAATACTACGAGCAGTACTTC.